This TCR beta chain appears in the sequencing data of a study of Graves' ophthalmopathy and Graves' hyperthyroidism (dated by TCRdb to the late 2010s). Background for the entire study: Stable hyperthyroidism was defined as no progression to ophthalmopathy within 18 months of follow-up. The study used signatures of the TCR beta repertoire to tell Graves' ophthalmopathy apart from Graves' hyperthyroidism and to predict which patients would progress to ophthalmopathy. In roughly 6 hyperthyroidism patients, the T-cell repertoires found in thyroid tissue were compared with those found in blood. In total, 135 blood samples were TCR-sequenced: approximately 42 ophthalmopathy, under 80 hyperthyroidism and some 17 hyperthyroidism-to-ophthalmopathy patients. A discovery set of more than 90 patients (under 45 ophthalmopathy, under 65 stable hyperthyroidism) was enrolled to explore V-J signatures distinguishing ophthalmopathy from hyperthyroidism. The independent validation cohort included 18 to 20 hyperthyroidism patients plus 17 patients who later progressed from hyperthyroidism to ophthalmopathy. Following sampling, methimazole starting at 30 mg daily was administered to hyperthyroidism patients, and high-dose intravenous methylprednisolone was administered to ophthalmopathy patients.

Overall study outcomes, separate from this receptor: In cross-validation, the 13-signature model distinguished ophthalmopathy from stable hyperthyroidism with almost 90% sensitivity and about 84% specificity, and in the test set the corresponding values were about 80% and 75%. Sample size was not predetermined statistically, and investigators were not blinded to group allocation. Most expanded thyroid clonotypes with a frequency above 0.001 also appeared in blood, which suggests that blood repertoires may reflect the immune response in the thyroid. In validation, the model predicted ophthalmopathy progression with less than 71% sensitivity and roughly 72% specificity; around twelve predicted patients were CT-confirmed with GO in a median of approximately 6.2 months.

The hyperthyroidism patients were 18 to 65 years old and newly diagnosed, with a disease duration of less than 2 months. Patients were excluded if they had other autoimmune diseases, uncontrolled infections, pregnancy or lactation. Clinical symptoms, serum thyroxine, TRAb, thyroid ultrasound and orbital computed tomography were used for diagnosis. Total RNA was extracted using Trizol reagent, and RNA quality was checked on an Agilent 2100 Bioanalyzer. Comment on this clonotype: Its target antigen remains unknown. Base qualities were left out, and no much larger clone turns up one base away.

TCR beta CDR3 regions were amplified from RNA transcripts for repertoire sequencing. The first round was an RT-PCR using HTBI primers with the Qiagen OneStep RT-PCR kit, and this first round was followed by a second-round multiplex PCR, then size selection and purification. Libraries were sequenced on an Illumina HiSeq2000 using paired-end 100 bp reads. The paper's data handling went like this. Reads were processed with SOAPnuke, discarding reads with adapters, uncalled bases, mean Phred below 15, or no exact constant-primer or identifier match. High-quality paired reads were merged with COPE v1.2.5. Unique nucleotide sequences were defined as clonotypes and aligned to IMGT TRB V, D and J references using MiTCR v1.1. Only V-J combinations with frequency above 0.0001 were analysed, covering approximately 99% of repertoires. For each V-J combination, a TCR clonal expansion and chaos score was defined as F50 clonal expansion divided by the chaos observed in the TCRdist matrix. Welch's t-statistics and random forest were used to reduce features to approximately 13 V-J combinations, which were fed into a naive Bayes classifier. The similarity between thyroid and blood repertoires was quantified using the Morisita-Horn index. The public reads were reprocessed in TCRdb via fastp at Q25 and MiXCR, keeping in-frame beta chains. Records with the same CDR3 protein are collapsed into one entry carrying the most frequent genes and DNA. TCRdb, rather than the study authors, made the V and J calls. The sample records some 1.1 million distinct CDR3 sequences, about 38% of which are singletons. 11% of the sample is taken by the ten largest.

From its cysteine to its phenylalanine, the CDR3 spans 15 amino acids. Of the read, only the CDR3 DNA is kept; its 45 bases are in frame from base 1. Trimming costs V 4 bases and J 7 bases, and their ends lie 20 bases apart. Based on the germline V gene (reference sequence), the CDR1 and CDR2 sequences are LGHDT and YNNKEL. The V and J genes are TRBV3-1 and TRBJ2-7; tentative D gene TRBD2, with 6 bases matching. This TCR was recovered from an adult man with Graves' hyperthyroidism. Specimen: peripheral blood or thyroid tissue (not recorded which). The nucleotides read TGTGCCAGCAGCCTTCTAGGGACTTCCTCCCAGGAGCAGTACTTC. Its protein product is CASSLLGTSSQEQYF.